Listed here are 3 T cell receptor beta chains from one sample, sequenced in a study of blood T cell repertoires in COVID-19. Using immunoSEQ multiplex PCR, the repertoire was profiled, and TCRdb retains in-frame clones only, with some absent. The sample contains 50,000 or so clones, over 75% of which appear only once. Material for sequencing was peripheral blood. The receptors here all came from a human donor with active COVID-19. The donor label of this sample is uncertain.

The CDR3 loop is CASNPNIRGYGYTF. The CDR3, as DNA: TGTGCCAGCAATCCTAACATCCGGGGGTATGGCTACACCTTC. V is TRBV28 and J is TRBJ1-2; perhaps TRBD1 as D (5 bases). V was cut by 7 bases and J by 5 bases, with 17 bases left in between. This CDR3 is built from 14 residues. Germline assignment: CDR1 MDHEN and CDR2 SYDVKM.

This clone was counted between two and nine times. This chain uses TRBV2 with TRBJ2-2; 8 bases are shared with TRBD1. Losses at the gene ends were 7 bases for V and 5 bases for J; bases not matched to a gene: 9. CDR3 size: 15 residues. The germline V gene encodes CDR1 SNHLY and CDR2 FYNNEI. In nucleotides, the CDR3 is TGTGCCAGCAAAAGGACAGGGTTTCTTACCGGGGAGCTGTTTTTT. Protein sequence: CASKRTGFLTGELFF.

The chain joins TRBV6-2 or TRBV6-3 to TRBJ1-1; 8 bases agree with TRBD1. The germline CDR1 and CDR2 sequences are MNHEY and SVGEGT. This CDR3 is built from 14 residues. V gave up 4 bases and J gave up 11 bases; unmatched junction bases: 12. The CDR3 nucleotides are TGTGCCAGCAGTTCGTCGGACAGGGTGGGAGAGGCTTTCTTT. This encodes CASSSSDRVGEAFF.